What follows is one T cell receptor beta chain and its context. Germline loops: CDR1 KGHDR, CDR2 SFDVKD. This CDR3 is 16 amino acids long. V lost 5 bases to trimming and J lost 2 bases, with 16 bases between them. This sample stems from a study of blood T cell repertoires in COVID-19. Study-wide context: T cells, B-cell-depleted T cells, or PBMCs provided the cDNA or gDNA that served as material.

Methods used by the authors: Estimation of nucleated cell counts relied on the amplification of reference gene primers. The table came from immunoSEQ multiplex PCR; TCRdb's copy has only in-frame clones and leaves some out. V, J and clone size are those of that table, while D and trimming were read from the DNA. The profile covers around 12,000 clones, with just over 90% appearing a single time and 14% taken by the ten largest. The chain joins TRBV24-1 to TRBJ2-3; a weak D match, TRBD1 (6 bases). The source is a human donor in a cohort sampled during active COVID-19. Sequenced material: peripheral blood. CDR3 protein: CATSGGAQGFTDTQYF. The CDR3 nucleotides are TGTGCCACCAGTGGGGGAGCACAGGGATTCACAGATACGCAGTATTTT.